The 28 T cell receptor beta chains below come from one sample, sequenced in a study of identifying expanded T cells in peripheral blood. Here immunoSEQ multiplex PCR was the method, and the copy in TCRdb shows in-frame clones only, minus some. The sample records some 93,000 clones, approximately 91% being singletons. The sample consisted of blood. Every receptor here comes from a person between 18 and 75 years old in good health.

This clone was found a few times. This chain connects TRBV11-2 to TRBJ1-5, with 9 bases identical to TRBD1. The CDR3 length is 15 residues. The germline gives CDR1 SGHAT, CDR2 FQNNGV. Germline trimming cut 0 bases from V and 6 bases from J; bases unmatched to any gene: 3. In nucleotides, the CDR3 is TGTGCCAGCAGCTTAGAGGGGACAGGGAGTCAGCCCCAGCATTTT. It codes for CASSLEGTGSQPQHF.

The gene calls are TRBV19 and TRBJ2-6; 9 bases agree with TRBD2. Germline assignment: CDR1 LNHDA and CDR2 SQIVND (reference sequence). J gave up 4 bases and V 7 bases, and 17 bases lay outside the gene matches. The CDR3 totals 19 residues. The DNA of the CDR3 is TGTGCCAGTACCGGGCGGGGGGGCCGCGTTTGGCCCGGGGCCAACGTCCTGACTTTC. Its translation is CASTGRGGRVWPGANVLTF.

This rearrangement joins TRBV21-1 to TRBJ2-4; TRBD2, the D gene given by the table, was not confirmed from the DNA. TRBV21-1 is tagged as a pseudogene. The CDR3 loop spans 18 amino acids. The CDR3 reads CASSSPRTLHAGSNIQYF. CDR3 bases: TGTGCCAGCAGCTCCCCCCGGACGCTTCACGCGGGTTCGAACATTCAGTACTTC.

The J gene is TRBJ2-2, the V gene TRBV19; TRBD1 matches 7 bases. Germline-derived CDR1 and CDR2 are LNHDA and SQIVND (reference sequence). The V gene end was trimmed by 6 bases and the J gene end by 4 bases; junction bases not matched to a gene: 5. The CDR3 is 14 residues long. The CDR3 sequence: CASRGQFLTGELFF. CDR3 coding DNA: TGTGCCAGTAGGGGACAGTTTCTCACCGGGGAGCTGTTTTTT.

The chain has TRBV7-6 and TRBJ1-1; D remains unclear. The CDR3 has 13 amino acids. Trimming left V 1 base short and J 0 bases short, with 3 bases between. Germline V lookup: CDR1 SGHVS, CDR2 FNYEAQ. The CDR3 protein is CASSLEMNTEAFF. The DNA for the CDR3 is TGTGCCAGCAGCTTAGAAATGAACACTGAAGCTTTCTTT.

The J gene is TRBJ2-1, the V gene TRBV6-6; a possible D gene is TRBD2 (6 bases). CDR1 and CDR2 from the germline V gene are MNHNY and SVGAGI (reference sequence). The V gene lost 0 bases and the J gene lost 5 bases, with 14 bases spanning the gap. The CDR3 spans 16 residues. The CDR3 coding sequence is TGTGCCAGCAGTTACTCTTTGGGGGGAGCCAACAATGAGCAGTTCTTC. As protein: CASSYSLGGANNEQFF.

The V call is TRBV7-3, the J call TRBJ1-4; 8 bases line up with TRBD1. The CDR3 totals 16 residues. Germline V lookup: CDR1 SGHTA, CDR2 FQGTGA. Unmatched junction bases numbered 5, after V lost 5 bases and J lost 0 bases. The CDR3 loop is CASSRNRGATNEKLFF. Here the CDR3 DNA reads TGTGCCAGCAGCCGAAACAGGGGGGCAACTAATGAAAAACTGTTTTTT.

This clone was seen a few times. V gene TRBV6-6 combines with J gene TRBJ2-1, with D maybe TRBD1 (6 bases). Germline CDR1 and CDR2: MNHNY and SVGAGI (reference sequence). This CDR3 comprises 14 residues. V lost 2 bases, J lost 10 bases, and 15 bases lay in between. The CDR3 DNA reads as TGTGCCAGCAGTTACACTACAGGGTCGGGCGAGCAGTTCTTC. It yields the protein CASSYTTGSGEQFF.

This clone has just a few counts. The chain uses TRBV4-1 and TRBJ1-2; D unresolved. Germline CDR1 and CDR2: MGHRA and YSYEKL. Trimming cost V 1 base and J 0 bases, with 6 bases left between them. The CDR3 runs to 14 residues. The CDR3: CASSQATANYGYTF. Here the CDR3 DNA reads TGCGCCAGCAGCCAAGCAACAGCTAACTATGGCTACACCTTC.

The chain uses TRBV6-5 and TRBJ2-1, with 9 bases aligning to TRBD2. CDR3 size: 16 residues. V lost 0 bases to trimming and J lost 3 bases; unmatched junction nucleotides: 3. Looked up from germline, CDR1 is MNHEY and CDR2 is SVGAGI. The CDR3 nucleotides are TGTGCCAGCAGTTACTCGAAGCGGGGGGTCTACAATGAGCAGTTCTTC. Its translation: CASSYSKRGVYNEQFF.

V usage is TRBV30 and J usage is TRBJ2-3; D gene ambiguous. Germline V gene data show CDR1 as GTSNPN and CDR2 as SVGIG (reference sequence). Trimming pared 3 bases from V and 1 base from J, leaving 11 bases between. This CDR3 comprises 14 residues. Here the CDR3 reads CAWRVGLGTDTQYF. As DNA, the CDR3 is TGTGCCTGGAGGGTAGGCTTGGGCACAGATACGCAGTATTTT.

The rearrangement links TRBV7-2 to TRBJ2-7; D is ambiguous. The germline CDR1 and CDR2 sequences are SGHTA and FQGNSA. Trimming removed 2 bases from V and 7 bases from J, with 12 bases in between. The CDR3 length is 13 residues. The CDR3: CASSLFLYNEQYF. The CDR3 DNA reads as TGTGCCAGCAGCTTATTCCTCTATAATGAGCAGTACTTC. Combining the CDR3 with reference TRBV7-2 and TRBJ2-7 gives the whole variable domain GAGVSQSPSNKVTEKGKDVELRCDPISGHTALYWYRQSLGQGLEFLIYFQGNSAPDKSGLPSDRFSAERTGGSVSTLTIQRTQQEDSAVYLCASSLFLYNEQYFGPGTRLTVT.

This clone was observed a single time. The DNA of the CDR3 is TGTGCCAGCAGCCAAGATTTGGGTTTACAGGGGCCCTACGAGCAGTACTTC. Protein sequence: CASSQDLGLQGPYEQYF. V gene TRBV4-2 combines with J gene TRBJ2-7; 7 bases agree with TRBD1. J lost 2 bases, V lost 0 bases, and 10 bases had no gene match. CDR1 is LGHNA and CDR2 is YNFKEQ in the germline V gene. CDR3 length: 17 residues.

The gene calls are TRBV2 and TRBJ1-6; D remains ambiguous. In germline, CDR1 is SNHLY, CDR2 FYNNEI. This CDR3 comprises 13 residues. Trimming shortened V by 10 bases and J by 5 bases, and 12 bases separated the two germline ends. CDR3 loop: CATDRRNNSPLHF. For the CDR3, the DNA is TGTGCCACGGACCGGAGGAATAATTCACCCCTCCACTTT.

This sequence joins TRBV19 and TRBJ1-3; D is perhaps TRBD1 (6 bases). Germline V lookup: CDR1 LNHDA, CDR2 SQIVND (reference sequence). V lost 3 bases and J lost 0, with 15 bases in between. The CDR3 has 17 amino acids. Written as DNA, the CDR3 is TGTGCCAGTAGTATCGGGACACAAATTCTCTCTGGAAACACCATATATTTT. Protein sequence: CASSIGTQILSGNTIYF.

The J gene is TRBJ1-2, the V gene TRBV28, with D unclear. The CDR3 covers 12 residues. The V end lost 2 bases, the J end lost 3 bases, and 4 bases lay between the germline ends. Looked up from germline, CDR1 is MDHEN and CDR2 is SYDVKM. The CDR3 loop reads CASSLGDYGYTF. DNA of the CDR3: TGTGCCAGCAGTTTAGGGGACTATGGCTACACCTTC.

This clone was found a few times. This chain connects TRBV30 to TRBJ1-1, with TRBD1 as a possible D gene (5 bases). CDR1 GTSNPN and CDR2 SVGIG come from the germline V gene (reference sequence). The CDR3 contains 13 residues. V dropped 4 bases and J dropped 4 bases, with 13 bases sitting between them. CDR3 residues: CAWTRGTVTEAFF. The CDR3 DNA follows: TGTGCCTGGACGAGGGGCACCGTCACTGAAGCTTTCTTT.

This chain's CDR3 is CASSSGTSGGNTGELFF. CDR3 nucleotides: TGTGCCAGCAGTTCCGGGACTAGCGGGGGCAACACCGGGGAGCTGTTTTTT. The chain couples TRBV28 to TRBJ2-2, with 14 bases lining up with TRBD2. The V gene's germline CDR1 is MDHEN and CDR2 SYDVKM. V trimming: 4 bases; J trimming: 2 bases; junction bases outside the gene matches: 3. CDR3 length equals 17 residues.

The V and J genes are TRBV4-1 and TRBJ1-2, with 10 bases lining up with TRBD1. The CDR3 runs to 15 residues. The V gene end was trimmed by 2 bases and the J gene end by 4 bases; junction bases not matched to a gene: 4. Looked up from germline, CDR1 is MGHRA and CDR2 is YSYEKL. The CDR3 region has the DNA TGCGCCAGCAGCCAATTGACAGGGGGCGGCTATGGCTACACCTTC. Its translation: CASSQLTGGGYGYTF.

J is TRBJ1-2 and V is TRBV30; D might be TRBD1 (5 bases). The V and J ends lost 1 base and 4 bases respectively, with 13 bases between them. CDR1 is GTSNPN and CDR2 is SVGIG in the germline V gene (reference sequence). This CDR3 is 14 amino acids long. This CDR3 reads CAWSGQAGGYGYTF. CDR3 bases: TGTGCCTGGAGTGGACAAGCGGGGGGCTATGGCTACACCTTC. Complete variable domain (other parts from reference TRBV30 and TRBJ1-2): SQTIHQWPATLVQPVGSPLSLECTVEGTSNPNLYWYRQAAGRGLQLLFYSVGIGQISSEVPQNLSASRPQDRQFILSSKKLLLSDSGFYLCAWSGQAGGYGYTFGSGTRLTVV.

The chain uses TRBV4-2 and TRBJ1-1; D ambiguous. V gave up 0 bases and J gave up 5 bases, with 13 bases separating them. The CDR3 spans 15 residues. In germline, CDR1 is LGHNA, CDR2 YNFKEQ. The CDR3 DNA reads as TGTGCCAGCAGCCAAGAAAGGACCTACAGAACTGAAGCTTTCTTT. Amino acid sequence: CASSQERTYRTEAFF.

The chain joins TRBV7-3 to TRBJ2-5; no firm D call. This CDR3 is 12 amino acids long. Germline V CDR1 and CDR2: SGHTA, FQGTGA. Deletions cut 4 bases from V and 9 bases from J, with 12 bases between. The CDR3 DNA reads TGTGCCAGCAGCTCCAGTGATGGGTCCCAGTACTTC. Protein product: CASSSSDGSQYF.

This sequence joins TRBV9 and TRBJ1-2; 10 nucleotides line up with TRBD1. The CDR3 covers 14 residues. J gave up 7 bases and V 3 bases, and 6 bases lay outside the gene matches. Germline V gives CDR1 SGDLS, CDR2 YYNGEE. The CDR3 nucleotides read TGTGCCAGCAGCGCCGACAGGGGGCTGGGTGGCTACACCTTC. Its translation is CASSADRGLGGYTF.

This clone occurred once. The chain uses TRBV6-7 and TRBJ2-3, with D maybe TRBD1 (6 bases). TRBV6-7 belongs to the ORF category, with a function that is uncertain. Trimming left V 5 bases short and J 0 bases short, with 39 bases between. The CDR3 loop spans 24 amino acids. CDR3: CASSKPGTPRAYFIDQLSTDTQYF. In DNA, the CDR3 is TGTGCCAGCAGTAAGCCCGGGACACCGCGGGCATATTTTATTGACCAGCTAAGCACAGATACGCAGTATTTT.

The rearrangement joins TRBV29-1 to TRBJ2-3, with 7 bases aligning to TRBD1. Germline trimming cut 5 bases from V and 3 bases from J; bases unmatched to any gene: 5. Germline-derived CDR1 and CDR2 are SQVTM and ANQGSEA. The CDR3 covers 13 residues. The CDR3 DNA reads as TGCAGCGTTCACAGGGGCCTAACAGATACGCAGTATTTT. Translating gives CSVHRGLTDTQYF.

The genes are TRBV11-3 and TRBJ1-1; D call uncertain. Deletions cut 5 bases from V and 4 bases from J, with 11 bases between. CDR1 and CDR2 from the germline V gene are SGHNT and YENEEA. This CDR3 is 13 amino acids long. The CDR3 sequence: CASSRGGRTEAFF. The CDR3 DNA reads TGTGCCAGCAGCCGAGGAGGGCGCACTGAAGCTTTCTTT.

The V gene is TRBV5-6, the J gene TRBJ1-4; D not certain. Germline V gene sequence: CDR1 SGHDT, CDR2 YYEEEE. V was trimmed by 0 bases and J by 5 bases, leaving 8 bases between them. This CDR3 has 14 residues. DNA of the CDR3: TGTGCCAGCAGCTTGGTGGCAGGAAATGAAAAACTGTTTTTT. Residues: CASSLVAGNEKLFF.

The CDR3 sequence is CASSWGLAVTYEQYF. CDR3 nucleotide sequence: TGTGCCAGCAGCTGGGGGCTAGCGGTGACCTACGAGCAGTACTTC. This chain uses TRBV11-3 with TRBJ2-7; tentatively, D is TRBD2 (7 bases). Germline CDR1 reads SGHNT; CDR2 reads YENEEA. V lost 4 bases to trimming and J lost 2 bases, with 15 bases between them. This CDR3 comprises 15 residues. The entire variable domain, with the rest obtained from reference TRBV11-3 and TRBJ2-7, is as follows: EAGVVQSPRYKIIEKKQPVAFWCNPISGHNTLYWYLQNLGQGPELLIRYENEEAVDDSQLPKDRFSAERLKGVDSTLKIQPAELGDSAVYLCASSWGLAVTYEQYFGPGTRLTVT.